The 8 T cell receptor beta chains reported below all come from one sample, sequenced in a study of cytomegalovirus exposure and HLA in healthy donors. This PCR relied on a set of 60 Vbeta primers and 13 Jbeta primers. This table comes from immunoSEQ multiplex PCR, and its TCRdb copy is limited to in-frame clones, with some not included. The sample consists of approximately 150,000 clones, approximately 80% of them appearing once. Specimen: PBMCs. The receptors shown here come from a man aged 18 to 29 in good health and CMV-seropositive.

The chain carries TRBV13 and TRBJ2-7; no clear D. The CDR3 is 11 amino acids. The germline CDR1 and CDR2 sequences are PRHDT and FYEKMQ (reference sequence). Trimming shortened V by 5 bases and J by 3 bases, and 5 bases separated the two germline ends. The DNA for the CDR3 is TGTGCCAGCAGCAATAACTACGAGCAGTACTTC. Translation gives CASSNNYEQYF.

The CDR3 protein is CASAGWGPITTHEQYF. DNA for the CDR3: TGTGCCAGCGCGGGCTGGGGGCCCATCACAACTCACGAGCAGTACTTC. This sequence joins TRBV21-1 and TRBJ2-7; the table's D call TRBD1 went unverified against the DNA. TRBV21-1 is termed a pseudogene. There are 16 residues in the CDR3.

This chain joins TRBV27 and TRBJ2-1; 7 bases fit TRBD1. CDR1 and CDR2 (germline): MNHEY, SMNVEV (reference sequence). The V and J ends lost 0 bases and 9 bases, in that order; junction bases with no gene match: 11. This CDR3 has 16 amino acids. The CDR3 sequence: CASSLSITGAHGEQFF. The CDR3 nucleotides are TGTGCCAGCAGTTTATCGATAACAGGGGCGCATGGTGAGCAGTTCTTC.

This chain links TRBV10-3 with TRBJ1-5, with D possibly TRBD1 on 5 matching bases. Trimming shortened V by 0 bases and J by 3 bases, and 27 bases separated the two germline ends. The CDR3 contains 21 residues. The germline CDR1 and CDR2 sequences are ENHRY and SYGVKD. DNA for the CDR3: TGTGCCATCAGTGAGTCTGCCGTGGGGGGGAAGAGGGGTTCTTACAATCAGCCCCAGCATTTT. Amino acid sequence: CAISESAVGGKRGSYNQPQHF.

This chain joins TRBV15 and TRBJ1-2; D is undetermined. V shed 4 bases and J shed 7 bases, with 19 bases lying between them. In germline, CDR1 is LNHNV, CDR2 YYDKDF (reference sequence). The CDR3 runs to 15 residues. The CDR3 DNA sequence: TGTGCCACCAGCACCCATCCAGCTTCGGGTGGTGGCTACACCTTC. Translation: CATSTHPASGGGYTF.

The V and J genes are TRBV2 and TRBJ1-1; D uncertain. Per the germline V gene, CDR1 is SNHLY and CDR2 is FYNNEI. CDR3 size: 14 residues. The V end lost 6 bases, the J end lost 4 bases, and 15 bases lay between the germline ends. CDR3 residues: CASSSTTYGTEAFF. The CDR3 bases are TGTGCCAGCAGCTCGACGACTTATGGCACTGAAGCTTTCTTT.

This clone appeared once. The gene calls are TRBV19 and TRBJ2-1, with TRBD2 as a possible D gene (6 bases). CDR1 is LNHDA, CDR2 SQIVND, per germline (reference sequence). The V gene lost 5 bases and the J gene lost 4 bases, with 15 bases spanning the gap. The CDR3 is made up of 15 amino acids. The CDR3 is CASSSSGSAYNEQFF. The CDR3 bases are TGTGCCAGTAGTTCGTCCGGGAGCGCGTACAATGAGCAGTTCTTC.

This chain joins TRBV5-1 and TRBJ2-5; D may be TRBD2 (5 bases). Germline loops: CDR1 SGHRS, CDR2 YFSETQ. V lost 4 bases, J lost 9 bases, and 19 bases lay in between. The CDR3 consists of 14 residues. The CDR3 is CASSPRTGSGAQYF. DNA of the CDR3: TGCGCCAGCAGCCCGAGGACTGGGTCTGGGGCCCAGTACTTC.